The 18 T cell receptor beta chains presented below share a single source sample, sequenced in a study of T cell repertoires in cytomegalovirus infection. TCRdb processed the reads anew with MiXCR; each CDR3 protein has one entry. The sample contains 250,000 to 300,000 distinct CDR3 sequences, roughly 25% of which appear only once. The specimen was PBMCs. Every receptor here comes from a human donor in good health (CMV status not recorded). Some clones in this sample may be carry-over from other donors' samples.

This clonotype was observed a handful of times. The chain combines TRBV7-9 with TRBJ2-1; 7 positions agree with TRBD1. This CDR3 has 14 amino acids. Germline CDR1 is SEHNR and CDR2 is FQNEAQ (reference sequence). Losses at the gene ends were 4 bases for V and 9 bases for J; bases not matched to a gene: 9. In DNA, the CDR3 is TGTGCCAGCAGCTCGTACAGGGGTAACTTTGAGCAGTTCTTC. It translates to CASSSYRGNFEQFF.

This clonotype was seen more than once but under ten times. The chain employs TRBV2 and TRBJ1-1, with D possibly being TRBD1 (5 bases). The V gene lost 7 bases and the J gene lost 4 bases, with 13 bases spanning the gap. The CDR3 is made up of 13 amino acids. CDR1 is SNHLY and CDR2 is FYNNEI in the germline V gene. The CDR3 DNA reads TGTGCCAGCACCCTCGACAGAGGCACTGAAGCTTTCTTT. This translates into CASTLDRGTEAFF.

The chain has TRBV7-9 and TRBJ2-7; 10 positions agree with TRBD1. V shed 4 bases, J shed 2 bases, and the junction held 8 bases outside the gene matches. The CDR3 consists of 16 residues. Germline-derived CDR1 and CDR2 are SEHNR and FQNEAQ (reference sequence). The CDR3 DNA is TGTGCCAGCAGCTGGGACAGGGGAAAGGTAGCCTACGAGCAGTACTTC. This translates into CASSWDRGKVAYEQYF.

This chain joins TRBV7-9 and TRBJ2-7, with D unclear. CDR3 length: 15 residues. Germline CDR1 and CDR2: SEHNR and FQNEAQ (reference sequence). Trimming removed 5 bases at V and 0 bases at J, with 14 bases between. CDR3 region: CASSPPELHSYEQYF. The DNA for the CDR3 is TGTGCCAGCAGCCCCCCCGAACTACACTCCTACGAGCAGTACTTC. Full variable domain (remainder filled in from reference TRBV7-9 and TRBJ2-7): DTGVSQNPRHKITKRGQNVTFRCDPISEHNRLYWYRQTLGQGPEFLTYFQNEAQLEKSRLLSDRFSAERPKGSFSTLEIQRTEQGDSAMYLCASSPPELHSYEQYFGPGTRLTVT.

In DNA form, the CDR3 reads TGTGCCAGCAGTTACGGGGCAGATACCTACGAGCAGTACGTC. Translation gives CASSYGADTYEQYV. The chain combines TRBV6-2 or TRBV6-3 with TRBJ2-7; D might be TRBD1 (5 bases). The CDR3 totals 14 residues. The germline V and J ends were trimmed by 2 bases and 2 bases, with 10 bases remaining between them. CDR1 is MNHEY and CDR2 is SVGEGT in the germline V gene.

Only a few counts were recorded for this clonotype. The V and J genes are TRBV2 and TRBJ2-7, with D uncertain. Looked up from germline, CDR1 is SNHLY and CDR2 is FYNNEI. The CDR3 has 13 amino acids. V was pared by 6 bases and J by 3 bases, with 12 bases between. Here the CDR3 reads CASRYDLVYEQYF. In DNA form, the CDR3 reads TGTGCCAGCAGATACGACCTTGTCTACGAGCAGTACTTC. The full variable domain, in which reference TRBV2 and TRBJ2-7 provide the parts outside the CDR3, is EPEVTQTPSHQVTQMGQEVILRCVPISNHLYFYWYRQILGQKVEFLVSFYNNEISEKSEIFDDQFSVERPDGSNFTLKIRSTKLEDSAMYFCASRYDLVYEQYFGPGTRLTVT.

Ten or more counts support this clonotype. This chain links TRBV4-2 with TRBJ2-7; D not resolved. V was cut by 0 bases and J by 3 bases, with 3 bases left in between. Germline assignment: CDR1 LGHNA and CDR2 YNFKEQ. The CDR3 runs 12 residues. The CDR3 here is CASSQDSYEQYF. In DNA, the CDR3 is TGTGCCAGCAGCCAAGACAGCTACGAGCAGTACTTC.

This clonotype was picked up many times. CDR3 sequence reads: CASSKDRGRSETQYF. In DNA, the CDR3 is TGTGCCAGCAGCAAAGACAGGGGGCGCTCCGAGACCCAGTACTTC. The chain links TRBV7-2 to TRBJ2-5; TRBD1 agrees at 10 bases. The J segment lost 5 bases and the V segment lost 5 bases, leaving 8 bases of the junction unmatched. The CDR3 covers 15 residues. Germline loops: CDR1 SGHTA, CDR2 FQGNSA.

This clonotype was recorded a few times. The chain carries TRBV28 and TRBJ2-5, with a possible D match to TRBD2 (6 bases). The CDR3 runs to 15 residues. V lost 5 bases to trimming and J lost 4 bases, with 17 bases between them. Per the germline V gene, CDR1 is MDHEN and CDR2 is SYDVKM. The chain's CDR3 is CASSLRPGVSETQYF. The CDR3 DNA is TGTGCCAGCAGTCTACGTCCGGGAGTTTCAGAGACCCAGTACTTC.

CDR3 loop: CASREVAGGQTDTQYF. The DNA for the CDR3 is TGTGCCAGCAGGGAGGTAGCGGGGGGACAAACAGATACGCAGTATTTT. The J gene is TRBJ2-3, the V gene TRBV6-1; 10 bases are a match to TRBD2. The CDR3 runs to 16 residues. Looked up from germline, CDR1 is MNHNS and CDR2 is SASEGT. V was clipped by 6 bases and J by 3 bases; unmatched bases: 9.

J is TRBJ1-5 and V is TRBV28; 9 positions match TRBD1. Trimming cost V 4 bases and J 7 bases; bases outside gene matches: 8. The CDR3 contains 15 residues. Per germline, CDR1 MDHEN and CDR2 SYDVKM. CDR3 in amino acids: CASSSPGTGSQPQHF. CDR3 bases: TGTGCCAGCAGTTCACCCGGGACAGGGTCCCAGCCCCAGCATTTT.

This clonotype was counted at least ten times. The chain carries TRBV7-9 and TRBJ2-7, with TRBD1 matching 8 bases. Germline CDR1 SEHNR, CDR2 FQNEAQ (reference sequence). Trimming removed 5 bases from V and 3 bases from J; junction bases left unmatched: 6. The CDR3 covers 14 residues. DNA for the CDR3: TGTGCCAGCAGCCCCCCGGACAGGGTCTACGAGCAGTACTTC. Its translation: CASSPPDRVYEQYF.

The CDR3 region is CASSYGLAGGNTDTQYF. For the CDR3, the DNA is TGTGCCAGCAGCTATGGATTAGCGGGAGGAAACACAGATACGCAGTATTTT. The J gene is TRBJ2-3, the V gene TRBV11-2; 10 nucleotides match TRBD2. The junction had 9 bases not matched to a gene; V was cut back by 4 bases and J by 2 bases. There are 17 residues in the CDR3. Per the germline V gene, CDR1 is SGHAT and CDR2 is FQNNGV. The variable domain in full, completed from reference TRBV11-2 and TRBJ2-3, reads EAGVAQSPRYKIIEKRQSVAFWCNPISGHATLYWYQQILGQGPKLLIQFQNNGVVDDSQLPKDRFSAERLKGVDSTLKIQPAKLEDSAVYLCASSYGLAGGNTDTQYFGPGTRLTVL.

The rearrangement uses TRBV28 and TRBJ2-7, with a possible D match to TRBD1 (5 bases). Germline V lookup: CDR1 MDHEN, CDR2 SYDVKM. The CDR3 loop spans 15 amino acids. Deletions cut 7 bases from V and 0 bases from J, with 16 bases between. CDR3 DNA sequence: TGTGCCAGCATGGTTGGTGGGGCCAGCTCCTACGAGCAGTACTTC. Translating gives CASMVGGASSYEQYF.

The chain carries TRBV30 and TRBJ2-3; no clear D. This CDR3 is 11 amino acids long. Trimming cost V 1 base and J 10 bases, with 9 bases left between them. Germline values: CDR1 GTSNPN, CDR2 SVGIG (reference sequence). Here the CDR3 reads CAWSDWTAQYF. DNA of the CDR3: TGTGCCTGGAGTGATTGGACGGCGCAGTATTTT.

V is TRBV11-2 and J is TRBJ2-4, with no clear D. Germline V gene sequence: CDR1 SGHAT, CDR2 FQNNGV. CDR3 length: 15 amino acids. Trimming pared 2 bases from V and 0 bases from J, leaving 8 bases between. CDR3 coding DNA: TGTGCCAGCAGCTTACAGATACTAGCCAAAAACATTCAGTACTTC. It is translated as CASSLQILAKNIQYF.

This clonotype appeared many times. This chain uses TRBV7-2 with TRBJ2-1; TRBD2 is a possible D gene (7 bases). Germline CDR1 is SGHTA and CDR2 is FQGNSA. The CDR3 is 13 amino acids. V lost 5 bases and J lost 5, with 10 bases in between. CDR3 residues: CASSPGGHNEQFF. CDR3 sequence (DNA): TGTGCCAGCAGCCCCGGGGGGCACAATGAGCAGTTCTTC.

This clonotype was detected many times. This chain uses TRBV4-2 with TRBJ1-1, with TRBD1 as a possible D gene (5 bases). V was pared by 2 bases and J by 1 base, with 11 bases between. CDR1 is LGHNA and CDR2 is YNFKEQ in the germline V gene. The CDR3 contains 15 residues. CDR3 loop: CASSQYDSSNTEAFF. DNA of the CDR3: TGTGCCAGCAGCCAATACGACAGCTCGAACACTGAAGCTTTCTTT.